A selection of T cell receptor beta chains follows, all from one sample in a study of blood T cell repertoires in COVID-19. The protocol was immunoSEQ multiplex PCR, while the TCRdb copy is restricted to in-frame clones and leaves out a portion. The sample records 64,000 or so clones, around 80% being singletons. Specimen: peripheral blood. These receptors were collected from a human donor in a cohort sampled during active COVID-19. The CDR3 runs from the conserved cysteine through the conserved F or W. A D gene is named only where the DNA matches it firmly. Clone size appears in some rows only: once, few, many, or a class for an expanded clone.

D: TRBD1; J: TRBJ2-5; V: TRBV5-1; size: NA; CDR3: CASSLAATGGTQYF; DNA: TGCGCCAGCAGCTTGGCCGCGACAGGGGGGACCCAGTACTTC
D: TRBD2; J: TRBJ2-7; V: TRBV5-4; size: few; CDR3: CASSFPGLAGGDEQYF; DNA: TGTGCCAGCAGCTTTCCGGGACTAGCGGGAGGGGACGAGCAGTACTTC
D: TRBD2; J: TRBJ2-7; V: TRBV5-5; size: NA; CDR3: CASSLEVLAGHEQYF; DNA: TGTGCCAGCAGTCTTGAGGTGCTAGCGGGACACGAGCAGTACTTC
D: NA; J: TRBJ2-7; V: TRBV4-1; size: NA; CDR3: CASSPRQPPLGEQYF; DNA: TGCGCCAGCAGCCCGAGACAGCCACCCTTGGGGGAGCAGTACTTC
D: NA; J: TRBJ2-1; V: TRBV9; size: NA; CDR3: CASSVGAGRGGRGEQFF; DNA: TGTGCCAGCAGCGTAGGCGCGGGCCGGGGTGGCCGTGGGGAGCAGTTCTTC
D: TRBD1; J: TRBJ2-3; V: TRBV6-6; size: few; CDR3: CASIAESTGAADTQYF; DNA: TGTGCCAGCATCGCCGAGTCAACAGGGGCGGCAGATACGCAGTATTTT
D: NA; J: TRBJ2-3; V: TRBV11-3; size: NA; CDR3: CASGVGDTQYF; DNA: TGTGCCAGCGGAGTCGGGGATACGCAGTATTTT
D: TRBD1; J: TRBJ1-4; V: TRBV11-2; size: NA; CDR3: CASSLVGTGDEKLFF; DNA: TGTGCCAGCAGCTTGGTCGGGACAGGAGACGAAAAACTGTTTTTT
D: TRBD1; J: TRBJ2-5; V: TRBV15; size: NA; CDR3: CATSPRTGGEETQYF; DNA: TGTGCCACCAGCCCTCGGACAGGGGGCGAAGAGACCCAGTACTTC
D: TRBD2; J: TRBJ2-5; V: TRBV5-1; size: NA; CDR3: CASSSSAGDAETQYF; DNA: TGCGCCAGCAGCTCATCAGCGGGAGACGCAGAGACCCAGTACTTC
D: NA; J: TRBJ1-1; V: TRBV4-3; size: NA; CDR3: CASSHFIDRSNTEAFF; DNA: TGCGCCAGCAGTCATTTCATAGATCGGTCGAACACTGAAGCTTTCTTT
D: NA; J: TRBJ1-1; V: TRBV25-1; size: NA; CDR3: CASSAIREANTEAFF; DNA: TGTGCCAGCAGTGCAATTAGGGAGGCGAACACTGAAGCTTTCTTT
D: NA; J: TRBJ2-1; V: TRBV19; size: few; CDR3: CASSILASYNEQFF; DNA: TGTGCCAGTAGTATACTAGCCTCCTACAATGAGCAGTTCTTC
D: TRBD2; J: TRBJ2-1; V: TRBV19; size: once; CDR3: CASSHLAGGVNEQFF; DNA: TGTGCCAGTAGTCATCTAGCGGGAGGGGTTAATGAGCAGTTCTTC
D: NA; J: TRBJ2-6; V: TRBV5-4; size: once; CDR3: CASSLMAGPGANVLTF; DNA: TGTGCCAGCAGCTTGATGGCAGGGCCTGGGGCCAACGTCCTGACTTTC
D: NA; J: TRBJ1-1; V: TRBV28; size: NA; CDR3: CASSLGAQRTEAFF; DNA: TGTGCCAGCAGTTTAGGGGCCCAAAGAACTGAAGCTTTCTTT
D: NA; J: TRBJ2-3; V: TRBV11-2; size: NA; CDR3: CASSLDFWGTKTPDTQYF; DNA: TGTGCCAGCAGCTTAGATTTCTGGGGCACAAAAACCCCAGATACGCAGTATTTT
D: TRBD1; J: TRBJ1-3; V: TRBV28; size: NA; CDR3: CASSLKVGGTDSSGNTIYF; DNA: TGTGCCAGCAGTTTAAAAGTTGGAGGGACAGATTCCTCTGGAAACACCATATATTTT
D: TRBD2; J: TRBJ2-1; V: TRBV25-1; size: NA; CDR3: CATRASGSTSEQFF; DNA: TGTGCCACCAGGGCTAGCGGGAGTACAAGTGAGCAGTTCTTC
D: TRBD2; J: TRBJ2-3; V: TRBV5-1; size: NA; CDR3: CASSLVGGRGADTQYF; DNA: TGCGCCAGCAGCTTGGTGGGCGGGAGAGGAGCAGATACGCAGTATTTT
D: NA; J: TRBJ2-6; V: TRBV21-1; size: NA; CDR3: CASSISWREVSSGANVLTF; DNA: TGTGCCAGCAGCATTTCGTGGCGGGAGGTATCCTCTGGGGCCAACGTCCTGACTTTC
D: TRBD1; J: TRBJ2-3; V: TRBV19; size: NA; CDR3: CASSIGQGAGDTQYF; DNA: TGTGCCAGTAGTATCGGACAGGGGGCCGGAGATACGCAGTATTTT
D: TRBD2; J: TRBJ2-1; V: TRBV19; size: NA; CDR3: CASRAGLATAYNEQFF; DNA: TGTGCCAGTAGGGCGGGACTAGCCACAGCGTACAATGAGCAGTTCTTC
D: NA; J: TRBJ1-5; V: TRBV19; size: NA; CDR3: CASSIDRAGSVYRPQHF; DNA: TGTGCCAGTAGTATCGATCGCGCAGGGTCGGTTTATCGGCCCCAGCATTTT
D: NA; J: TRBJ2-1; V: TRBV27; size: once; CDR3: CASSSRDGYNEQFF; DNA: TGTGCCAGCAGTTCGCGCGACGGGTACAATGAGCAGTTCTTC
D: TRBD1; J: TRBJ1-1; V: TRBV5-4; size: NA; CDR3: CASSFRTGRWTEAFF; DNA: TGTGCCAGCAGCTTCCGGACAGGGAGGTGGACTGAAGCTTTCTTT
D: NA; J: TRBJ2-7; V: TRBV24-1; size: NA; CDR3: CATSDQAAYEQYF; DNA: TGTGCCACCAGTGACCAGGCCGCCTACGAGCAGTACTTC
D: NA; J: TRBJ1-2; V: TRBV25-1; size: NA; CDR3: CASRLQNYGYTF; DNA: TGTGCCAGCAGATTACAGAACTATGGCTACACCTTC
D: NA; J: TRBJ1-2; V: TRBV28; size: NA; CDR3: CASSPLGGYYGYTF; DNA: TGTGCCAGCAGCCCCCTGGGGGGGTACTATGGCTACACCTTC
D: NA; J: TRBJ1-1; V: TRBV28; size: NA; CDR3: CASSLSREGDTEAFF; DNA: TGTGCCAGCAGTTTATCGCGGGAAGGGGACACTGAAGCTTTCTTT
D: NA; J: TRBJ2-1; V: TRBV9; size: NA; CDR3: CASSARDRPYNEQFF; DNA: TGTGCCAGCAGCGCGCGGGACCGCCCCTACAATGAGCAGTTCTTC
D: NA; J: TRBJ2-2; V: TRBV19; size: NA; CDR3: CASSIPRGTVTGELFF; DNA: TGTGCCAGTAGTATCCCGAGGGGGACGGTCACCGGGGAGCTGTTTTTT
D: TRBD1; J: TRBJ2-7; V: TRBV5-6; size: NA; CDR3: CASSRLQGATYEQYF; DNA: TGTGCCAGCAGCCGTTTGCAGGGGGCGACCTACGAGCAGTACTTC
D: NA; J: TRBJ2-5; V: TRBV21-1; size: few; CDR3: CASSTRAGGPETQYF; DNA: TGTGCCAGCAGCACTCGAGCGGGAGGGCCGGAGACCCAGTACTTC